Listed below are T cell receptor beta chains from one sample, sequenced in a study of glioma-infiltrating T cells after dendritic cell vaccination. Profiling relied on immunoSEQ multiplex PCR, and the TCRdb table lists in-frame clones only, not all of them. The sample yields approximately 46,000 clones, 75% to 90% seen once. The source was blood, collected after dendritic cell vaccination. These receptors originate from a human donor with glioblastoma. The CDR3 runs from the conserved cysteine through the conserved F or W. The order of the fields is D gene, V gene, J gene, clone size, CDR3 DNA, CDR3 protein. D genes are given only for firm matches. Clone size is stated in some rows and not others, as once, few, many or a class when expanded.

D: .; V: TRBV14; J: TRBJ2-7; size: .; DNA: TGTGCCAGCAGCGCACAGGGTAACGAGCAGTACTTC; CDR3: CASSAQGNEQYF
D: TRBD1; V: TRBV5-1; J: TRBJ2-5; size: .; DNA: TGCGCCAGCAGCTTGGAGTCAGGGGGAGAGACCCAGTACTTC; CDR3: CASSLESGGETQYF
D: .; V: TRBV9; J: TRBJ2-7; size: .; DNA: TGTGCCAGCAGCGTAGATAATAGCGGATCCTACGAGCAGTACTTC; CDR3: CASSVDNSGSYEQYF
D: .; V: TRBV29-1; J: TRBJ1-5; size: .; DNA: TGCAGCGTTGTAGTGTCGGGTTTCGGGCCCCAGCATTTT; CDR3: CSVVVSGFGPQHF
D: .; V: TRBV30; J: TRBJ1-1; size: .; DNA: TGTGCCTGGAGTGTAAGTAGGCCGGGGGCTTTCTTT; CDR3: CAWSVSRPGAFF
D: .; V: TRBV28; J: TRBJ1-2; size: .; DNA: TGTGCCAGCAGGGGCTATTATGGCTACACCTTC; CDR3: CASRGYYGYTF
D: .; V: TRBV19; J: TRBJ2-3; size: .; DNA: TGTGCCAGTACGTTGGGGGGTGGGCGTCGGGCAGATACGCAGTATTTT; CDR3: CASTLGGGRRADTQYF
D: .; V: TRBV11-2; J: TRBJ2-7; size: .; DNA: TGTGCCAGCAGCTCCTTAGACAGGCCCTACGAGCAGTACTTC; CDR3: CASSSLDRPYEQYF
D: TRBD2; V: TRBV7-3; J: TRBJ2-1; size: .; DNA: TGTGCCAGCAGCTCGGGACTAGCGGGAGGTTTGAATGAGCAGTTCTTC; CDR3: CASSSGLAGGLNEQFF
D: TRBD2; V: TRBV19; J: TRBJ2-7; size: .; DNA: TGTGCCAGTAGTATCTCAGCGGGAGGTTTCTACGGGCAGTACTTC; CDR3: CASSISAGGFYGQYF
D: .; V: TRBV29-1; J: TRBJ2-7; size: .; DNA: TGCAGCGCCCAATTTGTAGCTGGCGAGCAGTACTTC; CDR3: CSAQFVAGEQYF
D: .; V: TRBV18; J: TRBJ2-7; size: .; DNA: TGTGCCAGCTCAACAGGGATGAGCTCCTACGAGCAGTACTTC; CDR3: CASSTGMSSYEQYF
D: TRBD1; V: TRBV5-1; J: TRBJ1-4; size: once; DNA: TGCGCCAGCAATTCGGGACAGTCTCTTAATGAAAAACTGTTTTTT; CDR3: CASNSGQSLNEKLFF
D: .; V: TRBV11-2; J: TRBJ1-5; size: .; DNA: TGTGCCAGCAGCCGTACCCCGGGGAGTGAGCAGCCCCAGCATTTT; CDR3: CASSRTPGSEQPQHF
D: .; V: TRBV6-1; J: TRBJ2-7; size: once; DNA: TGTGCCAGCAGTGCGGAGACAGGCTACGAGCAGTACTTC; CDR3: CASSAETGYEQYF
D: .; V: TRBV30; J: TRBJ2-1; size: .; DNA: TGTGCCTGGAGTCCCATAGAAGGGGGAGGGTCCTACAATGAGCAGTTCTTC; CDR3: CAWSPIEGGGSYNEQFF
D: .; V: TRBV21-1; J: TRBJ2-2; size: .; DNA: TGTGCCAGCAGCAAAGTGCGGGGGGCCGGGGAGCACGGGGAGCTGTTTTTT; CDR3: CASSKVRGAGEHGELFF
D: TRBD2; V: TRBV28; J: TRBJ2-7; size: .; DNA: TGTGCCAGCAGGGTGGCGGGGGCGGGAGGAGACTACGAGCAGTACTTC; CDR3: CASRVAGAGGDYEQYF
D: .; V: TRBV5-1; J: TRBJ1-1; size: .; DNA: TGCGCCAGCAGCTTGGGCGTGCAGGGAGGCGGGATGAACACTGAAGCTTTCTTT; CDR3: CASSLGVQGGGMNTEAFF
D: .; V: TRBV11-1; J: TRBJ2-1; size: .; DNA: TGTGCCAGCAGCTTAACGGGGACTTTCTCCTACAATGAGCAGTTCTTC; CDR3: CASSLTGTFSYNEQFF
D: .; V: TRBV7-8; J: TRBJ2-2; size: .; DNA: TGTGCCAGCAGCTTCCCGGGGACCGGGGAGCTGTTTTTT; CDR3: CASSFPGTGELFF
D: TRBD1; V: TRBV10-3; J: TRBJ1-4; size: few; DNA: TGTGCCATCTCTGACAGGGTGGATGAAAAACTGTTTTTT; CDR3: CAISDRVDEKLFF
D: .; V: TRBV5-1; J: TRBJ2-7; size: .; DNA: TGCGCCAGCAGCCGCCAAGACGGGACAATGGCCTACGAGCAGTACTTC; CDR3: CASSRQDGTMAYEQYF
D: .; V: TRBV1; J: TRBJ2-7; size: .; DNA: TGCACCAGCAGCCAACCGGCTAGCGGGAGGGGGCTCGAGCAGTACTTC; CDR3: CTSSQPASGRGLEQYF
D: .; V: TRBV7-9; J: TRBJ2-7; size: .; DNA: TGTGCCAGCAGCTTAGTGGGGGGTTCGTCCTACGAGCAGTACTTC; CDR3: CASSLVGGSSYEQYF
D: TRBD1; V: TRBV5-8; J: TRBJ2-1; size: once; DNA: TGTGCCAGCAGCCAATACAGGGGCAAAAGCTCCTACAATGAGCAGTTCTTC; CDR3: CASSQYRGKSSYNEQFF
D: TRBD2; V: TRBV27; J: TRBJ2-7; size: .; DNA: TGTGCCAGCAGTTTGGGACTAGATCACTACGAGCAGTACTTC; CDR3: CASSLGLDHYEQYF
D: .; V: TRBV5-6; J: TRBJ1-3; size: once; DNA: TGTGCCAGCAGCTTGGCCCGTACAATCTCTGGAAACACCATATATTTT; CDR3: CASSLARTISGNTIYF
D: TRBD1; V: TRBV7-2; J: TRBJ2-7; size: .; DNA: TGTGCCAGCAGCTTAGGGGGACAGCCAAACTCCTACGAGCAGTACTTC; CDR3: CASSLGGQPNSYEQYF
D: .; V: TRBV28; J: TRBJ1-1; size: .; DNA: TGTGCCAGCAGTGTACTAGCGGACGGGCCCACTGAAGCTTTCTTT; CDR3: CASSVLADGPTEAFF
D: TRBD1; V: TRBV19; J: TRBJ1-2; size: .; DNA: TGTGCCAGTACCATAGACAGGGGGATCCCCTATGGCTACACCTTC; CDR3: CASTIDRGIPYGYTF
D: .; V: TRBV6-1; J: TRBJ1-2; size: .; DNA: TGTGCCAGCTATCTCCCTATCCATGGCTACACCTTC; CDR3: CASYLPIHGYTF
D: .; V: TRBV5-1; J: TRBJ2-1; size: .; DNA: TGCGCCAGCAGCGCCGGACTAACGAATGAGCAGTTCTTC; CDR3: CASSAGLTNEQFF
D: .; V: TRBV25-1; J: TRBJ1-4; size: .; DNA: TGTGCCAGCAGTGTAGGGGTTGAAAAACTGTTTTTT; CDR3: CASSVGVEKLFF
D: .; V: TRBV4-2; J: TRBJ2-1; size: .; DNA: TGTGCCAGCAGCCAGGAGGGACTTCTGTCCGGGGAGCAGTTCTTC; CDR3: CASSQEGLLSGEQFF
D: .; V: TRBV10-3; J: TRBJ2-7; size: .; DNA: TGTGCCATCAGTGATACTAGCAGTTACTACGAGCAGTACTTC; CDR3: CAISDTSSYYEQYF
D: TRBD2; V: TRBV4-2; J: TRBJ2-7; size: .; DNA: TGTGCCAGCAGCTACCTCACGGGGCTAGCGGGAAAGTTAACCTACGAGCAGTACTTC; CDR3: CASSYLTGLAGKLTYEQYF
D: .; V: TRBV19; J: TRBJ2-5; size: .; DNA: TGTGCCACCTCCGGGGGTTGGGAGACCCAGTACTTC; CDR3: CATSGGWETQYF
D: TRBD1; V: TRBV5-1; J: TRBJ2-6; size: .; DNA: TGCGCCAGCAGCTTGGCGGGACAGAGGACCTTCTCTGGGGCCAACGTCCTGACCTTC; CDR3: CASSLAGQRTFSGANVLTF
D: .; V: TRBV7-9; J: TRBJ1-4; size: .; DNA: TGTGCCAGCAGCCTAGGAATGGCTGCTGGTTCAACTAATGAAAAACTGTTTTTT; CDR3: CASSLGMAAGSTNEKLFF
D: TRBD2; V: TRBV6-4; J: TRBJ2-2; size: .; DNA: TGTGCCAGCAGTGCTAGCGGATTCACCGGGGAGCTGTTTTTT; CDR3: CASSASGFTGELFF
D: TRBD1; V: TRBV5-4; J: TRBJ2-7; size: .; DNA: TGTGCCAGCAGCTGGGACAGGGCCGAGCAGTACTTC; CDR3: CASSWDRAEQYF
D: .; V: TRBV19; J: TRBJ1-5; size: .; DNA: TGTGCCAGTAGGTTCAGGGCTGATCAGCCCCAGCATTTT; CDR3: CASRFRADQPQHF
D: TRBD1; V: TRBV18; J: TRBJ1-5; size: .; DNA: TGTGCCAGCTCACCACGGGACAGGGTCAATCAGCCCCAGCATTTT; CDR3: CASSPRDRVNQPQHF
D: TRBD1; V: TRBV28; J: TRBJ2-7; size: .; DNA: TGTGCCAGTCATAGGGGACAGGGGATGTACGAGCAGTACTTC; CDR3: CASHRGQGMYEQYF
D: .; V: TRBV7-3; J: TRBJ2-1; size: .; DNA: TGTGCCAGCAGCTTAAGCGCGCCACGGGGTGAGCAGTTCTTC; CDR3: CASSLSAPRGEQFF
D: .; V: TRBV5-8; J: TRBJ2-1; size: .; DNA: TGTGCCAGCAGCGATCGTGTCAGATACAATGAGCAGTTCTTC; CDR3: CASSDRVRYNEQFF
D: .; V: TRBV14; J: TRBJ1-5; size: .; DNA: TGTGCCAGCAGCCTACCGGCGGGGTTTCGCAATCAGCCCCAGCATTTT; CDR3: CASSLPAGFRNQPQHF
D: .; V: TRBV5-1; J: TRBJ1-3; size: .; DNA: TGCGCCAGCAGCCCGGAGGGCCGGGGGATGGGTGGAAACACCATATATTTT; CDR3: CASSPEGRGMGGNTIYF
D: .; V: TRBV2; J: TRBJ2-2; size: .; DNA: TGTGCCAGCAAAGGCAGGGTTGCCGGCGGGGAGCTGTTTTTT; CDR3: CASKGRVAGGELFF
D: TRBD2; V: TRBV14; J: TRBJ2-1; size: .; DNA: TGTGCCAGCAGCCAACTAGCGGGAGGTCGGGATGAGCAGTTCTTC; CDR3: CASSQLAGGRDEQFF
D: .; V: TRBV30; J: TRBJ2-5; size: .; DNA: TGTGCCTGGAGTGTAATCGGTTTTCGGCAGTACTTC; CDR3: CAWSVIGFRQYF
D: TRBD2; V: TRBV2; J: TRBJ2-1; size: once; DNA: TGTGCCAGCAGACCCGGGACTAGCGGGAGTACTCGGAATGAGCAGTTCTTC; CDR3: CASRPGTSGSTRNEQFF
D: TRBD1; V: TRBV29-1; J: TRBJ2-3; size: .; DNA: TGCAGCGTCGGACAGGGGCCAGATACGCAGTATTTT; CDR3: CSVGQGPDTQYF